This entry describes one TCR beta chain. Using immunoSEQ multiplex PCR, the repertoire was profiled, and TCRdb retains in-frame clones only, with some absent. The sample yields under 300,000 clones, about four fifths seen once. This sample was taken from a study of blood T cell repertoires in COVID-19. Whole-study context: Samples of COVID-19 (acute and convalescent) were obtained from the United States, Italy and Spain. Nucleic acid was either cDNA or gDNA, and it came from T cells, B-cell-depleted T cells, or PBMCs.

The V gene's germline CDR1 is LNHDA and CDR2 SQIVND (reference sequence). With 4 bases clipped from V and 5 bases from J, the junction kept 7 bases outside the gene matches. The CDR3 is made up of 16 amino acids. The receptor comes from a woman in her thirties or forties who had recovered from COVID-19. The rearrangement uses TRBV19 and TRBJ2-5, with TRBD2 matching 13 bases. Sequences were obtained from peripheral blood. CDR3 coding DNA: TGTGCCAGTAGTACCCGCTCGACTAGCGGGGGGGAGACCCAGTACTTC. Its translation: CASSTRSTSGGETQYF.